This is a list of T cell receptor beta chains from one sample in a study of T cell repertoires in cytomegalovirus infection. Their antigens remain unidentified. TCRdb called the reads again in MiXCR, with one record for every CDR3 protein. Here the sample spans about 570,000 distinct CDR3 sequences, around two fifths being singletons. This sample comprised cultured PBMCs, obtained from culture after CMV antigen stimulation. The receptors shown here come from a human donor in good health (CMV status not recorded). Some clones in this sample may be carry-over from other donors' samples. CDR3s include the opening cysteine and the closing phenylalanine or tryptophan. A D gene is named only where the DNA matches it firmly. The size entry is marked missing in some rows and otherwise reads once, few, many or a size class.

>.|few|TRBV7-9|TRBJ1-1
TGTGCCAGCAGCTTAGGGGATCTCCAGTTGGGGACTGAAGCTTTCTTT
CASSLGDLQLGTEAFF
>TRBD2|.|TRBV7-9|TRBJ2-5
TGTGCCAGCACAAAGAGCGGGGCCGAAGAGACCCAGTACTTC
CASTKSGAEETQYF
>.|.|TRBV7-9|TRBJ1-6
TGTGCCAGCAGCTTAGTTGCTTCAAATTCACCCCTCCACTTT
CASSLVASNSPLHF
>.|.|TRBV11-2|TRBJ1-5
TGTGCCAGCAGCCTTAACTACAGGACTGTTCAGCCCCAGCATTTT
CASSLNYRTVQPQHF
>TRBD1|.|TRBV7-2|TRBJ2-7
TGTGCCAGCAGCTTAAGAGGGACAGGGTCGTACGAGCAGTACTTC
CASSLRGTGSYEQYF
>.|.|TRBV28|TRBJ2-1
TGTGCCAGCAGTTGGGCGTATGAGCAGTTCTTC
CASSWAYEQFF
>TRBD2|.|TRBV11-2|TRBJ2-7
TGTGCCAGCAGCAAGCTTGGACTAGCGGGAGGGTACGAGCAGTACTTC
CASSKLGLAGGYEQYF
>.|.|TRBV12-3/TRBV12-4|TRBJ2-6
TGTGCCAGCAGCCCCCAGGACGGAAACTCTGGGGCCAACGTCCTGACTTTC
CASSPQDGNSGANVLTF
>.|few|TRBV7-2|TRBJ2-7
TGTGCCAGCAGCTTAGATTGGGGGGACGAGCAGTACTTC
CASSLDWGDEQYF
>.|.|TRBV3-1|TRBJ2-3
TGTGCCAGCAGCCAAGGGAGCGGCACAGATACGCAGTATTTT
CASSQGSGTDTQYF
>TRBD1|.|TRBV9|TRBJ1-2
TGTGCCAGCAGCGTAACCGGGACAGGGCGATTTGGCTACACCTTC
CASSVTGTGRFGYTF
>TRBD1|few|TRBV19|TRBJ1-5
TGTGCCAGTAGTTCCTCCCCCAGGGGGGGGTATCAGCCCCAGCATTTT
CASSSSPRGGYQPQHF
>TRBD2|.|TRBV11-2|TRBJ2-7
TGTGCCAGCAGGATGACCGGGACTAGCGAGCAGTACTTC
CASRMTGTSEQYF
>.|.|TRBV4-1|TRBJ1-1
TGCGCCAGCAGCCAAGGGTCAGCCCACACTGAAGCTTTCTTT
CASSQGSAHTEAFF
>.|.|TRBV7-8|TRBJ2-5
TGTGCCAGCAGCTTAGCACCGGGGAGAGAGACCCAGTACTTC
CASSLAPGRETQYF
>TRBD2|many|TRBV7-8|TRBJ2-3
TGTGCCAGCAGCCTCCGGGACTACCTGGTTTTCACAGATACGCAGTATTTT
CASSLRDYLVFTDTQYF
>TRBD2|few|TRBV5-4|TRBJ2-5
TGTGCCAGCAGCTTGGATAGCGGGGACCAAGAGACCCAGTACTTC
CASSLDSGDQETQYF
>.|.|TRBV10-3|TRBJ2-7
TGTGCCATCAGTGAGTCGAGGGATATTACCGAGCAGTACTTC
CAISESRDITEQYF
>TRBD2|few|TRBV7-9|TRBJ2-1
TGTGCCAGCAGCCTAGGGACTAGCGGGAGGGGCACCTACAATGAGCAGTTCTTC
CASSLGTSGRGTYNEQFF
>TRBD2|.|TRBV6-1|TRBJ2-1
TGTGCCAGCAGTACGGTAGCGGGAGGGCCTAGGAATGAGCAGTTCTTC
CASSTVAGGPRNEQFF
>TRBD1|.|TRBV4-1|TRBJ1-3
TGCGCCAGCAGCCTCGGACAGGCCCCTGGAAACACCATATATTTT
CASSLGQAPGNTIYF
>.|.|TRBV7-8|TRBJ1-4
TGTGCCAGCAGCTTATACGACAGTCCTAATGAAAAACTGTTTTTT
CASSLYDSPNEKLFF
>.|.|TRBV12-3/TRBV12-4|TRBJ1-4
TGTGCCAGCAGTTTAGACGGCAACTCGTGGGAAAAACTGTTTTTT
CASSLDGNSWEKLFF
>.|.|TRBV7-2|TRBJ1-1
TGTGCCAGCACCCAGGGGTATGTAACTGAAGCTTTCTTT
CASTQGYVTEAFF
>.|few|TRBV7-9|TRBJ2-7
TGTGCCAGCAGCTTAGGGCGGCCCGGGATGACGTACGAGCAGTACTTC
CASSLGRPGMTYEQYF
>TRBD1|.|TRBV27|TRBJ2-2
TGTGCCAGCAGTTCCGACAGGGCCGAGACCGGGGAGCTGTTTTTT
CASSSDRAETGELFF
>TRBD1|.|TRBV5-4|TRBJ1-3
TGTGCCAGCAGCACCCGGACAGGGAAGAGAGACACCATATATTTT
CASSTRTGKRDTIYF
>.|.|TRBV10-1|TRBJ2-1
TGCGCCAGCAGTGAGTATGTAGGGGAACTCTACAATGAGCAGTTCTTC
CASSEYVGELYNEQFF
>TRBD2|few|TRBV7-2|TRBJ2-7
TGTGCCAGCAGCCTCTTCCTAGCGGGCGAGCAGTACTTC
CASSLFLAGEQYF
>.|.|TRBV6-2/TRBV6-3|TRBJ2-3
TGTGCCAGCAGTTACGCGAGCACAGATACGCAGTATTTT
CASSYASTDTQYF
>TRBD2|.|TRBV12-5|TRBJ2-1
TGTGCTAGTGGGCCCGGGGTGAGCGGGAGTTCTGGTGAGCAGTTCTTC
CASGPGVSGSSGEQFF
>.|.|TRBV19|TRBJ1-5
TGTGCCAGTACATACAGGAGCAATCAGCCCCAGCATTTT
CASTYRSNQPQHF